The source of this T cell receptor beta chain is a study of blood T cell repertoires in COVID-19. In the study overall: Both acute and convalescent COVID-19 samples were obtained from the United States, Italy and Spain. Nucleic acid was either cDNA or gDNA, and it came from T cells, B-cell-depleted T cells, or PBMCs.

Looked up from germline, CDR1 is SGHDN and CDR2 is FVKESK. With V trimmed by 4 bases and J by 5 bases, 7 bases remained unmatched. CDR3 length: 15 amino acids. Original processing methods: Reference gene primer amplification gave nucleated cell count estimates. Repertoires were generated with immunoSEQ multiplex PCR, while TCRdb's copy carries only in-frame clones and drops some. The DNA was the basis for D and trimming; V, J and clone size are from that table. The sample includes under 200,000 clones, around nine tenths seen only once; the top ten take 1.5% to 2%. The genes are TRBV14 and TRBJ1-4; 7 positions agree with TRBD1. Material: peripheral blood. The sequence was obtained from a man younger than 35 with active or convalescent COVID-19. The CDR3: CASSLIAGGNEKLFF. CDR3 bases: TGTGCCAGCAGCCTGATAGCAGGGGGAAATGAAAAACTGTTTTTT.